This TCR beta chain was captured by sequencing in a study of blood T cell repertoires in COVID-19. TCRdb keeps only in-frame clones here, not all; method: immunoSEQ multiplex PCR. The data hold a few hundred thousand clones, with roughly 90% observed a single time. Trimming took 8 bases from V and 2 from J; bases not matched to a gene: 2. This CDR3 contains 12 residues. CDR1 and CDR2 (germline): MNHEY, SVGAGI. The sequencing input was PBMCs or T cells enriched from blood (not recorded which). The gene calls are TRBV6-5 and TRBJ1-1; 7 positions match TRBD1. The sequence was collected from a woman between 50 and 59 years old who had been exposed to COVID-19. The CDR3 reads CASGTVNTEAFF. The CDR3, as DNA: TGTGCCAGCGGGACAGTCAACACTGAAGCTTTCTTT.